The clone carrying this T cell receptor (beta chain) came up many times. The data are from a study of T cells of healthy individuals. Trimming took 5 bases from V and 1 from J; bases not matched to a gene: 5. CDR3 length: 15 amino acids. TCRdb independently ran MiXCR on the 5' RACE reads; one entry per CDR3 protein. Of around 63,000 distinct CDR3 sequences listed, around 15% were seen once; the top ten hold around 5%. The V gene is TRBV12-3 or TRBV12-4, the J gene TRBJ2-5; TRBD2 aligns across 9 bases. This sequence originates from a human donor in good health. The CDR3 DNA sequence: TGTGCCAGCAGTCTGGCGGGGGGGCTCCAAGAGACCCAGTACTTC. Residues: CASSLAGGLQETQYF.